Listed below are T cell receptor beta chains from one sample, sequenced in a study of OX40 agonist ivuxolimab in advanced cancers. Profiled with immunoSEQ multiplex PCR; TCRdb holds only in-frame clones, not every one. The top ten hold approximately 15% of the sample, which has around 12,000 clones, roughly 79% seen once. This material consisted of CD4+ or CD8+ T cells sorted from blood, taken in a trial of the OX40 agonist ivuxolimab. The receptors come from an adult with an advanced solid tumor such as melanoma, head and neck, liver or kidney cancer. Each CDR3 is given with its conserved first and last residue. The order of the fields is J gene, clone size, V gene, D gene, CDR3 protein, CDR3 DNA. D genes are given only for firm matches. Clone size is given for some rows only: seen once, a few or many times, or a class if the clone is expanded.

j_call: TRBJ1-5; clone_size: NA; v_call: TRBV6-1; d_call: NA; cdr3_aa: CASSEGEGVQPQHF; cdr3_nt: TGTGCCAGCAGTGAAGGGGAGGGGGTTCAGCCCCAGCATTTT
j_call: TRBJ2-3; clone_size: NA; v_call: TRBV30; d_call: NA; cdr3_aa: CAWSAIEDGTDTQYF; cdr3_nt: TGTGCCTGGAGCGCTATAGAGGACGGCACAGATACGCAGTATTTT
j_call: TRBJ2-1; clone_size: NA; v_call: TRBV27; d_call: NA; cdr3_aa: CASSKLTELYNEQFF; cdr3_nt: TGTGCCAGCAGTAAACTGACAGAACTCTACAATGAGCAGTTCTTC
j_call: TRBJ2-7; clone_size: NA; v_call: TRBV7-9; d_call: TRBD1; cdr3_aa: CASSRTGDSYEQYF; cdr3_nt: TGTGCCAGCAGCCGGACAGGGGATTCCTACGAGCAGTACTTC
j_call: TRBJ2-3; clone_size: NA; v_call: TRBV29-1; d_call: TRBD2; cdr3_aa: CSVDALAGQVSDTQYF; cdr3_nt: TGCAGCGTTGATGCTCTAGCGGGCCAAGTTTCAGATACGCAGTATTTT
j_call: TRBJ2-5; clone_size: once; v_call: TRBV9; d_call: TRBD2; cdr3_aa: CASTESGGATETQYF; cdr3_nt: TGTGCCAGCACGGAGAGCGGGGGGGCCACCGAGACCCAGTACTTC
j_call: TRBJ1-1; clone_size: few; v_call: TRBV30; d_call: NA; cdr3_aa: CAWGGQGDTEAFF; cdr3_nt: TGTGCCTGGGGGGGTCAGGGAGACACTGAAGCTTTCTTT
j_call: TRBJ1-1; clone_size: NA; v_call: TRBV19; d_call: NA; cdr3_aa: CASSPGSLTGTGNTEAFF; cdr3_nt: TGTGCCAGTAGTCCTGGATCGTTAACAGGGACGGGGAACACTGAAGCTTTCTTT
j_call: TRBJ2-7; clone_size: NA; v_call: TRBV11-3; d_call: TRBD1; cdr3_aa: CASSTSGTGVTYEQYF; cdr3_nt: TGTGCCAGCAGCACCTCCGGGACAGGGGTGACCTACGAGCAGTACTTC
j_call: TRBJ2-6; clone_size: once; v_call: TRBV19; d_call: NA; cdr3_aa: CASSIDPAGANVLTF; cdr3_nt: TGTGCCAGTAGTATAGATCCGGCGGGGGCCAACGTCCTGACTTTC
j_call: TRBJ2-1; clone_size: NA; v_call: TRBV5-1; d_call: TRBD2; cdr3_aa: CASSLVPGEGGNEQFF; cdr3_nt: TGCGCCAGCAGCTTGGTTCCCGGGGAGGGCGGCAATGAGCAGTTCTTC
j_call: TRBJ2-2; clone_size: NA; v_call: TRBV6-5; d_call: TRBD2; cdr3_aa: CASSATSGRAGELFF; cdr3_nt: TGTGCCAGCAGCGCGACTAGCGGGAGGGCCGGGGAGCTGTTTTTT
j_call: TRBJ2-3; clone_size: NA; v_call: TRBV30; d_call: TRBD2; cdr3_aa: CAWSGIAGATDTQYF; cdr3_nt: TGTGCCTGGAGTGGAATAGCGGGAGCCACAGATACGCAGTATTTT
j_call: TRBJ2-5; clone_size: NA; v_call: TRBV5-6; d_call: NA; cdr3_aa: CASSLWVFPTQYF; cdr3_nt: TGTGCCAGCAGCTTGTGGGTCTTTCCGACCCAGTACTTC
j_call: TRBJ1-1; clone_size: NA; v_call: TRBV19; d_call: NA; cdr3_aa: CASRVNRAMNTEAFF; cdr3_nt: TGTGCCAGTAGGGTTAACAGGGCAATGAACACTGAAGCTTTCTTT
j_call: TRBJ2-7; clone_size: NA; v_call: TRBV5-1; d_call: NA; cdr3_aa: CASSLEAYEQYF; cdr3_nt: TGCGCCAGCAGCTTGGAGGCCTACGAGCAGTACTTC
j_call: TRBJ2-3; clone_size: NA; v_call: TRBV11-2; d_call: NA; cdr3_aa: CASSSAGESLTDTQYF; cdr3_nt: TGTGCCAGCAGCTCCGCTGGCGAGAGCCTCACAGATACGCAGTATTTT
j_call: TRBJ1-5; clone_size: NA; v_call: TRBV27; d_call: TRBD1; cdr3_aa: CASSFSGGLQPQHF; cdr3_nt: TGTGCCAGCAGTTTTTCAGGGGGCCTTCAGCCCCAGCATTTT
j_call: TRBJ2-7; clone_size: NA; v_call: TRBV7-9; d_call: TRBD2; cdr3_aa: CASSSVLAGLYEQYF; cdr3_nt: TGTGCCAGCAGCTCTGTTCTAGCGGGCCTGTACGAGCAGTACTTC
j_call: TRBJ1-2; clone_size: once; v_call: TRBV6-5; d_call: NA; cdr3_aa: CASSYMGCEGYTF; cdr3_nt: TGTGCCAGCAGTTACATGGGGTGCGAAGGCTACACCTTC
j_call: TRBJ1-1; clone_size: NA; v_call: TRBV6-4; d_call: NA; cdr3_aa: CASSDRRNTEAFF; cdr3_nt: TGTGCCAGCAGTGACAGGAGGAACACTGAAGCTTTCTTT